The clone carrying this T cell receptor (beta chain) is hyperexpanded (1% or more) within its sample. The data derive from a study of OX40 agonist ivuxolimab in advanced cancers. The assay was immunoSEQ multiplex PCR, and TCRdb's table has in-frame clones only and misses some. The data hold fewer than 25,000 clones, with about 70% observed a single time. V was shortened by 10 bases and J by 3 bases, with 15 bases between the two germline ends. From germline, CDR1 is MDHEN and CDR2 SYDVKM. The length of the CDR3 is 13 residues. This receptor was identified in an adult with an advanced solid tumor such as melanoma, head and neck, liver or kidney cancer. This chain uses TRBV28 with TRBJ1-1; D is perhaps TRBD1 (5 bases). The sample here was CD4+ or CD8+ T cells sorted from blood, taken in a trial of the OX40 agonist ivuxolimab. CDR3: CAISFQGYTEAFF. The CDR3 nucleotides read TGTGCCATATCATTTCAGGGATACACTGAAGCTTTCTTT.